By frequency, the clone carrying this T cell receptor beta chain is medium-sized (0.01 to 0.1%). The antigen remains undetermined. TCR beta libraries were made by UMI-labeled 5' RACE. TCRdb reworked the 5' RACE reads into one entry per CDR3 protein, no DNA. The repertoire shows 4,000 or so distinct CDR3 sequences; the top ten hold approximately 30%. Germline V lookup: CDR1 LGHDT, CDR2 YNNKEL (reference sequence). CDR3 length: 16 amino acids. The data stem from a study of human CD8 memory T cell subsets. Findings and limits, study-wide: It was suggested by Chao1 estimates that stem-like memory T cells were more diverse than precursor exhausted T cells. Stem-like memory and precursor exhausted T cell repertoires had very little in common with each other.

It was from duplicate vials of some 150,000 sorted CD8+ T cells per subset that RNA came. The clonotype was recovered from a human donor in good health. V and J are TRBV3-1 and TRBJ2-1; TCRdb designates TRBD1, a call that cannot be tested without DNA. The sequenced sample consisted of CD8+ T cells from PBMCs. The CDR3 is CASSQAQGVTDNEQFF.